One T cell receptor (beta chain) is described in this entry. The data belong to a study of brain T cells in children with intractable seizures. Clones were sequenced by immunoSEQ multiplex PCR, and TCRdb holds only the in-frame ones, with some missing. This sample carries 60,000 to 65,000 clones, 95% to 97% of them seen once, and the ten largest clones take 0.3% to 0.45%. This CDR3 spans 14 amino acids. Germline CDR1 reads SGHAT; CDR2 reads FQNNGV. The V gene lost 5 bases and the J gene lost 4 bases, with 12 bases spanning the gap. The chain carries TRBV11-2 and TRBJ2-1; possibly TRBD2 for D (5 bases). Sequenced material: peripheral blood, taken at surgery. This receptor was taken from a boy under three years old with focal cortical dysplasia and intractable seizures. The CDR3 DNA sequence: TGTGCCAGCAGCCGCCCTACGGGGTACAATGAGCAGTTCTTC. This encodes CASSRPTGYNEQFF.